This TCR beta chain is drawn from a study of lymphopenia after photon versus proton radiotherapy. A note on this clone: The antigen is not known.

The repertoire was sequenced with immunoSEQ multiplex PCR; TCRdb's copy has only in-frame clones and lacks some. The table records 35,000 to 40,000 clones, roughly 84% of them present only once. Notes on the study in general: Only patients who died were analyzed for survival; proton advantage is unproven. Relative stability marked proton patients; photon patients lost diversity and naive cells. After the lymphocyte nadir, photon-treated repertoires showed oligoclonal expansion, especially of CD8+ Temra cells.

CDR1 is MNHEY, CDR2 SVGAGI, per germline. The CDR3 consists of 16 residues. V lost 1 base, J lost 1 base, and 1 base stayed unmatched. This chain uses TRBV6-5 with TRBJ2-6; 7 nucleotides match TRBD2. This receptor was obtained from a man between 50 and 59 years old with gastric cancer. This specimen was peripheral blood, taken from a patient treated with photon-based radiotherapy. The CDR3 spells CASSYLLASGANVLTF. The DNA of the CDR3 is TGTGCCAGCAGTTACTTACTAGCGTCTGGGGCCAACGTCCTGACTTTC.